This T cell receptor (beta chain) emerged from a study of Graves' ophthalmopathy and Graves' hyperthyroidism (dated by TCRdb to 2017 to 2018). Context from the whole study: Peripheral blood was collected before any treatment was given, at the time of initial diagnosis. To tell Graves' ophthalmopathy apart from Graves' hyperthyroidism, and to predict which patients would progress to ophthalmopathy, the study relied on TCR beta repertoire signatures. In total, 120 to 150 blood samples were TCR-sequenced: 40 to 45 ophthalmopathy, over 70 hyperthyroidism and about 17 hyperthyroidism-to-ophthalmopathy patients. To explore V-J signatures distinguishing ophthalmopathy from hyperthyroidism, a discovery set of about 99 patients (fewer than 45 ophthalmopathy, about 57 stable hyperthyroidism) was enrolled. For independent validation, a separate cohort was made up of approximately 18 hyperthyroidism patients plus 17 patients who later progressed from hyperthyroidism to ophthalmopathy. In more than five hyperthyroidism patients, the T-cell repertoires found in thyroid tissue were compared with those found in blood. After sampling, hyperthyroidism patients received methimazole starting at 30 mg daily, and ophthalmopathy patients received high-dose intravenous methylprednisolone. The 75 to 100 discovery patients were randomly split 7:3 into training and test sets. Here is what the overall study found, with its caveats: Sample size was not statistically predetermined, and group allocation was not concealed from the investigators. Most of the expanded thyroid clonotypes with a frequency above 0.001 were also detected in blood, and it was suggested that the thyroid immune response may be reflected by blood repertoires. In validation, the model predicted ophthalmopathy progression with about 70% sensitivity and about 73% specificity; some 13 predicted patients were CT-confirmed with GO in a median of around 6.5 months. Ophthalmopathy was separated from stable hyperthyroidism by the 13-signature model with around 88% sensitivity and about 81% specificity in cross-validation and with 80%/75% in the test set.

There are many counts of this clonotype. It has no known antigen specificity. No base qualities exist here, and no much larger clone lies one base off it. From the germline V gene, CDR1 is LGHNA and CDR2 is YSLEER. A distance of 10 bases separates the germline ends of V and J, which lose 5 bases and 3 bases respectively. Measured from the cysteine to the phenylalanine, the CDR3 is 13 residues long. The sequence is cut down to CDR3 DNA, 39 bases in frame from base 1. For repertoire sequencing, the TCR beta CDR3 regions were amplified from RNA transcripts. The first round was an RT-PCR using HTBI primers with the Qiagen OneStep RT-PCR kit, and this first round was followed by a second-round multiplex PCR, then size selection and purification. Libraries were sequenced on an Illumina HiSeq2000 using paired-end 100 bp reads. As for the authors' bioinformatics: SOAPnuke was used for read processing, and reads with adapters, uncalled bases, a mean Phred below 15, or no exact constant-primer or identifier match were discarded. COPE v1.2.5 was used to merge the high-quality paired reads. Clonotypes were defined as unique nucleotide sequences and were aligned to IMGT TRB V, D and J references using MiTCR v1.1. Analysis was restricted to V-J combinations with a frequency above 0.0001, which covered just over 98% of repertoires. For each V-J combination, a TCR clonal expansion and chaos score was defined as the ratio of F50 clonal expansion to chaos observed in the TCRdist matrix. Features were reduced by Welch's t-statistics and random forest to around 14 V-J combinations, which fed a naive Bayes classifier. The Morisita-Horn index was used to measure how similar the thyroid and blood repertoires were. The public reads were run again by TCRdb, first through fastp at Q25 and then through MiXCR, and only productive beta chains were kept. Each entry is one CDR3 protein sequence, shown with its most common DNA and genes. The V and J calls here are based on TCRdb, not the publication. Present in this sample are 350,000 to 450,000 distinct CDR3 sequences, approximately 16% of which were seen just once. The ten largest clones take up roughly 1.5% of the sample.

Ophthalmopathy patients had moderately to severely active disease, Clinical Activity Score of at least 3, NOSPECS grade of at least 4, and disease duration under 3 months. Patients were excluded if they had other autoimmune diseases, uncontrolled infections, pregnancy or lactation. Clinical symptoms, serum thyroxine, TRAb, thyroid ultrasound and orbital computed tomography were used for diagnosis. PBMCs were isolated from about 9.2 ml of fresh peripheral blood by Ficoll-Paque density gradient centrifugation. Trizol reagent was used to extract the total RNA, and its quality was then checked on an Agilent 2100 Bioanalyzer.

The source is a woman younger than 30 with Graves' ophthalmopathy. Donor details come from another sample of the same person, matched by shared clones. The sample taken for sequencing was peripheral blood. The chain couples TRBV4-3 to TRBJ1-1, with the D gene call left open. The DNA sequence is TGCGCCAGCAGCTTCGGACGGGACACTGAAGCTTTCTTT. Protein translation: CASSFGRDTEAFF.